Following are 8 T cell receptor beta chains from one sample sequenced in a study of tumor and adjacent non-tumor tissue in lung cancer. A modified ARM-PCR protocol with three rounds of nested PCR amplified TCRbeta. TCRdb re-called the multiplex PCR reads through MiXCR, storing one row per CDR3 protein. Among under 95,000 distinct CDR3 sequences, less than 80% were seen once, and the ten largest hold 18%. RNA was extracted from bulk tissue without any cell sorting. The sample consisted of lung tumor tissue. These receptors all come from a man aged 55 to 69 with non-small cell lung cancer.

V usage is TRBV5-1 and J usage is TRBJ1-1; 11 bases are a match to TRBD1. The CDR3 is 16 amino acids. The junction had 6 bases not matched to a gene; V was cut back by 4 bases and J by 1 base. CDR1 and CDR2 from the germline V gene are SGHRS and YFSETQ. The DNA of the CDR3 is TGCGCCAGCAGCAAACGGACAGGGGGCGAGAACACTGAAGCTTTCTTT. Amino acids: CASSKRTGGENTEAFF.

The chain has TRBV6-2 or TRBV6-3 and TRBJ2-5, with 7 bases identical to TRBD2. Trimming at V came to 6 bases and at J to 4 bases, leaving 11 bases not matched to a gene. CDR3 length equals 15 residues. Germline V gene sequence: CDR1 MNHEY, CDR2 SVGEGT. The CDR3 bases are TGTGCCAGCAGAGTGGCGCGGGAGTCGCTAGAGACCCAGTACTTC. It encodes CASRVARESLETQYF.

V gene TRBV6-5 combines with J gene TRBJ2-7; D is possibly TRBD2 (7 bases). Germline loops: CDR1 MNHEY, CDR2 SVGAGI. The CDR3 loop spans 14 amino acids. The V gene lost 7 bases and the J gene lost 4 bases, with 17 bases spanning the gap. The CDR3 spells CASTGGPPLYEQYF. Written as DNA, the CDR3 is TGTGCCAGCACCGGGGGGCCGCCTCTTTACGAGCAGTACTTC.

This clonotype was detected a few times. A read error may explain this, as a much larger clone is one base away. The chain employs TRBV6-1 and TRBJ1-2; possible D gene TRBD1, 5 bases. There are 14 residues in the CDR3. From germline, CDR1 is MNHNS and CDR2 SASEGT. The CDR3 DNA sequence: TGTGCCAGCAGTGAATCATGGTGGGGGGATGGCTACAACTTC. It yields the protein CASSESWWGDGYNF.

A word on this clonotype: Germline and junction disagree at one end, which may indicate a read error. V usage is TRBV7-9 and J usage is TRBJ1-5, with a possible D match to TRBD1 (5 bases). CDR3 length equals 16 residues. Germline V gives CDR1 SEHNR, CDR2 FQNEAQ (reference sequence). Here the CDR3 DNA reads TGTGCCAGCAACTTAGACGGGACTGGTAGCAATCAGCCCCAGCATTTT. Residues: CASNLDGTGSNQPQHF.

About this clonotype: A junction boundary mismatches the germline segment, possibly from a read error. The chain is built from TRBV12-3 or TRBV12-4 and TRBJ2-3; D unclear. The CDR3 loop spans 16 amino acids. CDR3 nucleotide sequence: TGTGCCAGCAGTTTAAAGGCTGGCGAGCGCACAGATACGCAATATTTT. Translated: CASSLKAGERTDTQYF.

This rearrangement joins TRBV11-2 to TRBJ2-3; a possible D gene is TRBD2 (6 bases). The CDR3 has 14 amino acids. The germline CDR1 and CDR2 sequences are SGHAT and FQNNGV. Trimming took 10 bases from V and 4 from J, leaving 18 bases between them. The CDR3 nucleotides are TGTGCCAACAGTCCCAGACTAGTGGCAGATACGCAGTATTTT. It specifies CANSPRLVADTQYF.

With regard to this clonotype: Likely a read error: the CDR3 ends without its conserved phenylalanine or tryptophan. The DNA is left out, because the CDR3 cannot be placed on it with certainty; the CDR3 is given as TCRdb lists it. The J gene is TRBJ2-1, the V gene TRBV29-1; the table gives TRBD2 as D, unverified against the DNA. Germline lookup yields CDR1 SQVTM and CDR2 ANQGSEA. Termini included, the CDR3 measures 15 amino acids. CDR3 amino acids: CSVEGSHKSYNEQLL.